This TCR beta chain was obtained from a study of human T cells and chemical hapten exposure. Regarding time point: patch test 2, 6 weeks after DPC sensitization. This sample's treatment: therapeutic diphenylcyclopropenone sensitization with weekly scalp DPC. Each CDR3 protein gets one entry after TCRdb re-called the RACE reads with MiXCR. The sample gives about 73,000 distinct CDR3 sequences, 6.5% to 10% of which show up once; 3% to 4.5% is in the top ten. The V end lost 2 bases, the J end lost 5 bases, and 15 bases lay between the germline ends. Germline V lookup: CDR1 SEHNR, CDR2 FQNEAQ (reference sequence). This CDR3 contains 15 residues. This clonotype came up many times.

Sequenced material: whole blood, taken in connection with sensitization to the hapten diphenylcyclopropenone (DPC). The TCR sequence derives from a woman in her fifties or sixties with alopecia areata. Some clones in this sample may be carry-over from other donors' samples. This chain links TRBV7-9 with TRBJ1-1, with D possibly matching TRBD1 (6 bases). For the CDR3, the DNA is TGTGCCAGCAGCTTATATCCGGGGGCAGGGACTGAAGCTTTCTTT. Translation: CASSLYPGAGTEAFF.